This TCR beta chain was recorded in a study of Graves' ophthalmopathy and Graves' hyperthyroidism. Overall study: Untreated patients at initial diagnosis provided peripheral blood. Study-level results: Blood also contained most of the expanded thyroid clonotypes above 0.001 frequency. Ophthalmopathy could be told apart from stable hyperthyroidism by a 13-signature model (about 90% sensitivity, around 84% specificity).

Diagnostic conclusions were grounded in clinical symptoms, serum thyroxine, TRAb, thyroid ultrasound and orbital computed tomography. The CDR3 runs 15 residues. V gave up 7 bases and J gave up 7 bases; unmatched junction bases: 12. The study amplified TCR beta CDR3 regions using RNA transcripts. First-round RT-PCR employed HTBI primers, with a second-round multiplex PCR after it. In TCRdb, the multiplex PCR reads were re-called with MiXCR into one record per CDR3 protein. The sample holds 200,000 to 250,000 distinct CDR3 sequences, 20% to 25% seen once. This clonotype was picked up many times. Its antigen is undetermined.

Sequenced material: peripheral blood. This TCR came from a woman aged 50 to 60 with Graves' ophthalmopathy. This chain joins TRBV12-3 or TRBV12-4 and TRBJ1-2; 10 nucleotides align to TRBD1. This CDR3 reads CASTLRGTGESGYTF. The CDR3 DNA follows: TGTGCCAGCACCCTCAGAGGGACAGGGGAGAGTGGCTACACCTTC.